What follows are 23 T cell receptor beta chains derived from one specimen sequenced in a study of blood T cell repertoires in COVID-19. Repertoires were generated with immunoSEQ multiplex PCR, while TCRdb's copy carries only in-frame clones and drops some. The sample contains about 500,000 clones, approximately 86% of which appear only once. Sequenced sample: PBMCs or T cells enriched from blood (not recorded which). These receptors all stem from a woman younger than 30 who had recovered from COVID-19.

The chain links TRBV28 to TRBJ1-2; no clear D. The CDR3 runs to 13 residues. The V and J ends lost 3 bases and 4 bases respectively, with 9 bases between them. Per the germline V gene, CDR1 is MDHEN and CDR2 is SYDVKM. The DNA of the CDR3 is TGTGCCAGCAGTTTCGATAGTCGCTATGGCTACACCTTC. It specifies CASSFDSRYGYTF.

This clone was seen just once. The chain has TRBV7-9 and TRBJ2-3; D is uncertain. The CDR3 extends over 14 amino acids. The germline V and J ends were trimmed by 6 bases and 2 bases, with 12 bases remaining between them. Germline V gene data show CDR1 as SEHNR and CDR2 as FQNEAQ (reference sequence). CDR3 sequence (DNA): TGTGCCAGCAGTGTTTCCTCTCTCACAGATACGCAGTATTTT. Amino acid sequence: CASSVSSLTDTQYF.

This chain joins TRBV4-1 and TRBJ1-3, with 7 bases that match TRBD1. The ends lost 3 bases at V and 2 bases at J; junction bases unmatched: 4. The CDR3 is made up of 15 amino acids. CDR1 is MGHRA, CDR2 YSYEKL, per germline. The CDR3 DNA sequence: TGCGCCAGCAGCCAGTACAGGGGCGCTGGAAACACCATATATTTT. It codes for CASSQYRGAGNTIYF.

The chain employs TRBV11-2 and TRBJ2-3; 9 bases agree with TRBD1. This CDR3 is 14 amino acids long. Germline loops: CDR1 SGHAT, CDR2 FQNNGV. The V and J ends lost 5 bases and 2 bases, in that order; junction bases with no gene match: 2. The CDR3 DNA sequence: TGTGCCAGCAGCCGGACAGGGGACACAGATACGCAGTATTTT. Amino acids: CASSRTGDTDTQYF.

The chain joins TRBV4-1 to TRBJ1-3; the D gene is possibly TRBD1 (5 bases). Germline CDR1 is MGHRA and CDR2 is YSYEKL. The CDR3 extends over 19 amino acids. V dropped 1 base and J dropped 0 bases, with 19 bases sitting between them. The CDR3 bases are TGCGCCAGCAGCCAAGGGGGGGTCGGGGACGCCAGCTCTGGAAACACCATATATTTT. Translating it yields CASSQGGVGDASSGNTIYF.

The gene calls are TRBV27 and TRBJ2-3, with 9 bases lining up with TRBD1. This CDR3 contains 14 residues. Losses at the gene ends were 4 bases for V and 5 bases for J; bases not matched to a gene: 4. CDR1 is MNHEY and CDR2 is SMNVEV in the germline V gene (reference sequence). CDR3 DNA: TGTGCCAGCAGTTATCGGACAGGGGAAGATACGCAGTATTTT. As protein: CASSYRTGEDTQYF.

V is TRBV7-9 and J is TRBJ1-6, with D perhaps matching TRBD1 (6 bases). The CDR3 spans 17 residues. Trimming took off 4 bases at V and 7 bases at J, with 20 bases between the two ends. Looked up from germline, CDR1 is SEHNR and CDR2 is FQNEAQ (reference sequence). CDR3 sequence: CASSSQLLDRMNSPLHF. The CDR3 DNA reads TGTGCCAGCAGCTCCCAGCTCCTTGACAGGATGAATTCACCCCTCCACTTT.

This chain uses TRBV7-8 with TRBJ2-7, with a weak D call TRBD1 (5 bases). Trimming left V 2 bases short and J 3 bases short, with 11 bases between. This CDR3 spans 14 amino acids. Germline CDR1 reads SGHVS; CDR2 reads FQNEAQ. This CDR3 reads CASSLQGQGYEQYF. For the CDR3, the DNA is TGTGCCAGCAGCTTACAGGGTCAAGGCTACGAGCAGTACTTC.

The gene calls are TRBV5-1 and TRBJ1-2; 8 bases are shared with TRBD1. V lost 5 bases and J lost 6; bases outside the gene matches: 9. Germline-derived CDR1 and CDR2 are SGHRS and YFSETQ. The CDR3 spans 14 residues. The CDR3 sequence: CASRREGQGDGYTF. CDR3 DNA: TGCGCCAGCAGGAGGGAAGGACAGGGAGATGGCTACACCTTC.

The chain combines TRBV9 with TRBJ2-7; 9 positions agree with TRBD2. Germline trimming cut 7 bases from V and 4 bases from J; bases unmatched to any gene: 6. The CDR3 runs 13 residues. Germline V lookup: CDR1 SGDLS, CDR2 YYNGEE. The DNA for the CDR3 is TGTGCCAGCTCGGCGGGGGGGCAGTACGAGCAGTACTTC. Protein product: CASSAGGQYEQYF.

This chain joins TRBV19 and TRBJ2-3; maybe TRBD1 (5 bases). Per germline, CDR1 LNHDA and CDR2 SQIVND (reference sequence). The CDR3 contains 14 residues. Trimming shortened V by 7 bases and J by 2 bases, and 13 bases separated the two germline ends. Here the CDR3 DNA reads TGTGCCAGTACCCGACAGTCGAACACAGATACGCAGTATTTT. This codes for CASTRQSNTDTQYF.

The CDR3 is CASSLGLAGAGGELFF. DNA for the CDR3: TGCGCCAGCAGCTTGGGACTAGCGGGGGCAGGCGGGGAGCTGTTTTTT. This chain links TRBV5-1 with TRBJ2-2; 12 bases match TRBD2. The CDR3 sequence is 16 residues long. The germline CDR1 and CDR2 sequences are SGHRS and YFSETQ. V was clipped by 0 bases and J by 7 bases; unmatched bases: 4.

This rearrangement joins TRBV3-1 (or the pseudogene TRBV3-2) to TRBJ2-7; 9 bases line up with TRBD1. There are 13 residues in the CDR3. V was pared by 8 bases and J by 2 bases, with 4 bases of the junction left unmatched. Germline CDR1 reads LGHDT; CDR2 reads YNNKEL (reference sequence). The CDR3 DNA is TGTGCCAGCCGGGACAGGGACGCCTACGAGCAGTACTTC. Residues: CASRDRDAYEQYF.

V is TRBV6-6 and J is TRBJ1-6, with TRBD1 identical over 7 bases. The germline gives CDR1 MNHNY, CDR2 SVGAGI (reference sequence). The length of the CDR3 is 14 residues. V was clipped by 7 bases and J by 5 bases; unmatched bases: 5. This CDR3 is CASTWGQNNSPLHF. In nucleotides, the CDR3 is TGTGCCAGCACTTGGGGACAGAATAATTCACCCCTCCACTTT.

The rearrangement uses TRBV4-1 and TRBJ1-1, with D perhaps matching TRBD1 (6 bases). CDR3 length equals 15 residues. With 0 bases removed from V and 11 bases from J, the gap between germline ends came to 19 bases. From germline, CDR1 is MGHRA and CDR2 YSYEKL. The chain's CDR3 is CASSQDGIRWGGAFF. CDR3 DNA sequence: TGCGCCAGCAGCCAAGATGGGATAAGGTGGGGGGGCGCTTTCTTT.

The chain uses TRBV5-1 and TRBJ1-1, with a weak D call TRBD1 (5 bases). Germline V lookup: CDR1 SGHRS, CDR2 YFSETQ. This CDR3 spans 15 amino acids. V shed 4 bases and J shed 3 bases, with 16 bases lying between them. The CDR3 nucleotides are TGCGCCAGCAGCAATCAACCCCGGGGGGACACTGAAGCTTTCTTT. It specifies CASSNQPRGDTEAFF.

The chain is built from TRBV7-3 and TRBJ1-1, with D perhaps TRBD1 (6 bases). V shed 5 bases and J shed 11 bases, with 21 bases lying between them. CDR1 and CDR2 from the germline V gene are SGHTA and FQGTGA. The CDR3 covers 14 residues. CDR3 region: CASSPRGGGGEAFF. The CDR3 DNA is TGTGCCAGCAGCCCCCGAGGGGGGGGCGGAGAGGCTTTCTTT.

In this sample, this clone turned up a few times. The chain carries TRBV5-1 and TRBJ2-2; TRBD1 aligns across 9 bases. V gave up 2 bases and J gave up 3 bases; unmatched junction bases: 8. Germline V gene sequence: CDR1 SGHRS, CDR2 YFSETQ. CDR3 length: 17 amino acids. CDR3 DNA sequence: TGCGCCAGCAGCTTCGGTCCTACAGGGGGCGACACCGGGGAGCTGTTTTTT. This translates into CASSFGPTGGDTGELFF.

The chain has TRBV2 and TRBJ2-2; no clear D. Trimming took 4 bases from V and 0 from J, leaving 9 bases between them. Germline assignment: CDR1 SNHLY and CDR2 FYNNEI. The CDR3 totals 15 residues. The CDR3 bases are TGTGCCAGCAGTGGTCCCAGCGCGAACACCGGGGAGCTGTTTTTT. Translation gives CASSGPSANTGELFF.

The table lists this clone with a count of one. The chain couples TRBV29-1 to TRBJ1-1; D possibly corresponds to TRBD1 (6 bases). CDR1 and CDR2 from the germline V gene are SQVTM and ANQGSEA. V was trimmed by 0 bases and J by 1 base, leaving 15 bases between them. This CDR3 comprises 16 residues. The CDR3 loop is CSVEEATGNGNTEAFF. The DNA for the CDR3 is TGCAGCGTTGAAGAGGCCACAGGGAATGGGAACACTGAAGCTTTCTTT.

V gene TRBV24-1 combines with J gene TRBJ2-3, with 16 bases aligning to TRBD2. Germline V lookup: CDR1 KGHDR, CDR2 SFDVKD. V was pared by 4 bases and J by 2 bases, with 11 bases of the junction left unmatched. The CDR3 is 20 amino acids. The CDR3 loop is CATSDRGTSGGAFLTDTQYF. CDR3 DNA sequence: TGTGCCACCAGTGACCGTGGGACTAGCGGGGGGGCCTTTCTCACAGATACGCAGTATTTT.

The chain recombines TRBV5-6 with TRBJ2-7, with a possible D match to TRBD2 (5 bases). With 1 base removed from V and 0 bases from J, the gap between germline ends came to 11 bases. Germline assignment: CDR1 SGHDT and CDR2 YYEEEE. CDR3 length equals 15 residues. The CDR3 DNA sequence: TGTGCCAGCAGCTTGCCGGGAAGCAACTCCTACGAGCAGTACTTC. This translates into CASSLPGSNSYEQYF.

This sequence joins TRBV10-3 and TRBJ2-3; 15 nucleotides agree with TRBD2. This CDR3 has 16 residues. CDR1 is ENHRY and CDR2 is SYGVKD in the germline V gene. V lost 5 bases, J lost 5 bases, and 5 bases stayed unmatched. DNA of the CDR3: TGTGCCATCAGTAAAAGGACTAGCGGGGGGGAAGATACGCAGTATTTT. Encoded protein: CAISKRTSGGEDTQYF.